A single sample is the source of the 8 T cell receptor gamma chains below, sequenced in a study of intestinal T cells in coeliac disease. The TRG library came from 150 to 250 ng of biopsy DNA amplified with LymphoTrack primers. TCRdb re-called the multiplex PCR reads via CATT. The table shows about 220 gamma-chain clones, with roughly 64% occurring only once. Genomic DNA came from ten approximately 4.8-µm formalin-fixed paraffin-embedded scrolls per case. The sequenced sample was a duodenal biopsy. These TCRs come from a human donor who served as a control with a normal duodenal biopsy, not a healthy volunteer.

The chain uses TRGV10 and TRGJP1. TRGV10 has ORF status, its function being uncertain. The CDR3 covers 16 residues. The V and J ends lost 8 bases and 0 bases, in that order; junction bases with no gene match: 10. The CDR3 nucleotides read TGTGCTGCGTGGAGTAGGGAATATACCACTGGTTGGTTCAAGATATTT. This gives the protein CAAWSREYTTGWFKIF.

This clone was recorded only once. The chain carries TRGV10 and TRGJ1 or TRGJ2. TRGV10 is marked as an open reading frame, function uncertain. The CDR3 totals 10 residues. The V gene end was trimmed by 11 bases and the J gene end by 12 bases; junction bases not matched to a gene: 11. Here the CDR3 reads CAAELNRKLF. CDR3 DNA: TGTGCTGCGGAGTTAAATAGGAAACTCTTT.

V gene TRGV10 combines with J gene TRGJ1 or TRGJ2. TRGV10 has ORF status, its function being uncertain. This CDR3 contains 15 residues. Trimming took 13 bases from V and 8 from J; bases not matched to a gene: 24. This CDR3 is CAGVGIMTPKDKKLF. The CDR3 bases are TGTGCTGGCGTGGGGATTATGACCCCAAAGGATAAGAAACTCTTT.

The chain uses TRGV3 and TRGJ1 or TRGJ2. Germline assignment: CDR1 VTNTFY and CDR2 YDVSTARD (reference sequence). The CDR3 is made up of 12 amino acids. The trim removed 12 bases at V and 0 bases at J, leaving 8 bases unmatched. CDR3: CADLANYYKKLF. The CDR3 DNA sequence: TGTGCCGACCTGGCGAATTATTATAAGAAACTCTTT.

A word on this clone: A much larger clone lies one base from this, so it may be a read error. The chain is built from TRGV5 and TRGJ1 or TRGJ2. Germline V gene data show CDR1 as VINAFY and CDR2 as YDVSNSKD. The CDR3 sequence is 12 residues long. Germline trimming cut 0 bases from V and 10 bases from J; bases unmatched to any gene: 6. The CDR3 region has the DNA TGTGCCACCTGGGACAGGCCTGGCAAGAAACTCTTT. Translating gives CATWDRPGKKLF.

On this clone itself: The DNA is left out, because the CDR3 cannot be placed on it with certainty; the CDR3 is given as TCRdb lists it. The J gene is TRGJ1 or TRGJ2, the V gene TRGV11. TRGV11 is filed as an ORF, its function uncertain. Ends included, the CDR3 has 17 residues. The CDR3 sequence: CTTVPVRSSQGGFKKLF.

This sequence joins TRGV10 and TRGJ1 or TRGJ2. TRGV10 is an ORF, with its function uncertain. V gave up 7 bases and J gave up 5 bases; unmatched junction bases: 6. CDR3 size: 12 residues. This CDR3 reads CAAWYLDYKKLF. The CDR3 nucleotides read TGTGCTGCGTGGTACCTCGATTATAAGAAACTCTTT.

This rearrangement joins TRGV10 to TRGJ1 or TRGJ2. Here the J gene came from matching the DNA to germline, since TCRdb omits it. TRGV10 is filed as an ORF, its function uncertain. The CDR3 length is 12 residues. V lost 8 bases, J lost 12 bases, and 14 bases stayed unmatched. In nucleotides, the CDR3 is TGTGCTGCGTGGGATTATTTTTATGGGAAACTCTTT. Protein: CAAWDYFYGKLF.